These 25 T cell receptor beta chains were all obtained from the same sample, sequenced in a study of cytomegalovirus exposure and HLA in healthy donors. Primers included in the PCR were 60 Vbeta and 13 Jbeta primers. Method: immunoSEQ multiplex PCR; TCRdb's copy keeps in-frame clones and lacks some. The sample shows 75,000 to 90,000 clones, roughly 61% of them seen only once. Sample: PBMCs. The receptors derive from a woman aged 40 to 55 in good health and CMV-seropositive.

The chain recombines TRBV5-1 with TRBJ1-3, with no clear D. This CDR3 is 15 amino acids long. Germline V gene sequence: CDR1 SGHRS, CDR2 YFSETQ. V was pared by 2 bases and J by 0 bases, with 9 bases between. CDR3 in amino acids: CASSFQRASGNTIYF. The CDR3 DNA sequence: TGCGCCAGCAGCTTTCAGCGGGCCTCTGGAAACACCATATATTTT.

The chain joins TRBV20-1 to TRBJ1-1; 9 bases are shared with TRBD1. Per germline, CDR1 DFQATT and CDR2 SNEGSKA (reference sequence). CDR3 length: 11 amino acids. J lost 10 bases, V lost 7 bases, and 7 bases had no gene match. The CDR3 DNA sequence: TGCAGTGGGGATCGACAGGGGGGAGCTTTCTTT. Residues: CSGDRQGGAFF.

The J gene is TRBJ2-1, the V gene TRBV2; tentative D call: TRBD1 (6 bases). The V end lost 6 bases, the J end lost 15 bases, and 15 bases lay between the germline ends. The CDR3 contains 11 residues. The germline gives CDR1 SNHLY, CDR2 FYNNEI. The CDR3 loop is CASSYAWGPFF. Here the CDR3 DNA reads TGTGCCAGCAGCTACGCCTGGGGGCCGTTCTTC. Full variable domain (outside the CDR3, taken from reference TRBV2 and TRBJ2-1): EPEVTQTPSHQVTQMGQEVILRCVPISNHLYFYWYRQILGQKVEFLVSFYNNEISEKSEIFDDQFSVERPDGSNFTLKIRSTKLEDSAMYFCASSYAWGPFFGPGTRLTVL.

V gene TRBV28 combines with J gene TRBJ2-2, with TRBD2 matching 13 bases. V was clipped by 7 bases and J by 5 bases; unmatched bases: 4. The germline gives CDR1 MDHEN, CDR2 SYDVKM. The CDR3 sequence is 15 residues long. The CDR3 region is CASKLAGGWTGELFF. In DNA form, the CDR3 reads TGTGCCAGCAAACTAGCGGGAGGGTGGACCGGGGAGCTGTTTTTT. Filled out from reference TRBV28 and TRBJ2-2, the complete variable domain reads DVKVTQSSRYLVKRTGEKVFLECVQDMDHENMFWYRQDPGLGLRLIYFSYDVKMKEKGDIPEGYSVSREKKERFSLILESASTNQTSMYLCASKLAGGWTGELFFGEGSRLTVL.

The chain recombines TRBV5-1 with TRBJ2-5, with D tentatively TRBD2 (5 bases). Germline CDR1 and CDR2: SGHRS and YFSETQ. Trimming took off 1 base at V and 4 bases at J, with 14 bases between the two ends. The CDR3 contains 15 residues. The CDR3 nucleotides are TGCGCCAGCAGCTTGTCCCGGAACAGCGGAGAGACCCAGTACTTC. Residues: CASSLSRNSGETQYF. The entire variable domain, with the rest obtained from reference TRBV5-1 and TRBJ2-5, is as follows: KAGVTQTPRYLIKTRGQQVTLSCSPISGHRSVSWYQQTPGQGLQFLFEYFSETQRNKGNFPGRFSGRQFSNSRSEMNVSTLELGDSALYLCASSLSRNSGETQYFGPGTRLLVL.

The V gene is TRBV9, the J gene TRBJ2-1; 11 bases align to TRBD2. The CDR3 sequence is 19 residues long. Per germline, CDR1 SGDLS and CDR2 YYNGEE. J lost 5 bases, V lost 0 bases, and 13 bases had no gene match. In nucleotides, the CDR3 is TGTGCCAGCAGCGTAGAAGGGAGGGATAGCGGGAGGGATGACAATGAGCAGTTCTTC. Residues: CASSVEGRDSGRDDNEQFF.

This clone was counted a few times. As DNA, the CDR3 is TGTGCCAGCAGTGAATACGTAGTTGGGAGGAACACTGAAGCTTTCTTT. Translated: CASSEYVVGRNTEAFF. J is TRBJ1-1 and V is TRBV25-1; D is unresolved. Germline CDR1 reads MGHDK; CDR2 reads SYGVNS. The CDR3 spans 16 residues. The V and J ends lost 0 bases and 1 base respectively, with 12 bases between them. The entire variable domain, with the rest obtained from reference TRBV25-1 and TRBJ1-1, is as follows: EADIYQTPRYLVIGTGKKITLECSQTMGHDKMYWYQQDPGMELHLIHYSYGVNSTEKGDLSSESTVSRIRTEHFPLTLESARPSHTSQYLCASSEYVVGRNTEAFFGQGTRLTVV.

The V and J genes are TRBV6-1 and TRBJ2-7; D remains ambiguous. Germline V lookup: CDR1 MNHNS, CDR2 SASEGT. The CDR3 is 12 amino acids. Trimming took off 6 bases at V and 3 bases at J, with 9 bases between the two ends. The chain's CDR3 is CASSPGFYEQYF. CDR3 sequence (DNA): TGTGCCAGCAGCCCCGGGTTCTACGAGCAGTACTTC.

The genes are TRBV5-1 and TRBJ2-5; TRBD1 agrees at 12 bases. CDR3 length: 15 residues. V trimming: 4 bases; J trimming: 4 bases; junction bases outside the gene matches: 5. CDR1 and CDR2 from the germline V gene are SGHRS and YFSETQ. The chain's CDR3 is CASSPGQGASETQYF. The CDR3, as DNA: TGCGCCAGCAGCCCGGGACAGGGGGCGTCAGAGACCCAGTACTTC.

The rearrangement joins TRBV5-5 to TRBJ2-1, with TRBD2 matching over 7 bases. The CDR3 totals 14 residues. Losses at the gene ends were 0 bases for V and 6 bases for J; bases not matched to a gene: 3. Germline CDR1 reads SGHKS; CDR2 reads YYEKEE (reference sequence). The CDR3 nucleotides read TGTGCCAGCAGCTTGGGTTCTAGCGGCAATGAGCAGTTCTTC. Translation: CASSLGSSGNEQFF.

The gene calls are TRBV6-1 and TRBJ2-3, with a weak D call TRBD1 (5 bases). The V gene's germline CDR1 is MNHNS and CDR2 SASEGT. V was pared by 3 bases and J by 1 base, with 11 bases between. The CDR3 is 15 residues long. CDR3 sequence: CASSDRVMGTDTQYF. Here the CDR3 DNA reads TGTGCCAGCAGTGACAGGGTAATGGGCACAGATACGCAGTATTTT.

The V gene is TRBV9, the J gene TRBJ1-1; D not resolved. The CDR3 covers 14 residues. V gave up 3 bases and J gave up 2 bases, with 11 bases separating them. The germline V gene has CDR1 SGDLS and CDR2 YYNGEE. The DNA for the CDR3 is TGTGCCAGCAGCGCGGGCGGGCACAACACTGAAGCTTTCTTT. It translates to CASSAGGHNTEAFF.

This clone was detected only a few times. The chain recombines TRBV27 with TRBJ2-2, with 7 bases fitting TRBD1. V was pared by 2 bases and J by 6 bases, with 6 bases of the junction left unmatched. The germline V gene has CDR1 MNHEY and CDR2 SMNVEV (reference sequence). The CDR3 sequence is 15 residues long. CDR3 sequence: CASSLLNRGAGELFF. DNA of the CDR3: TGTGCCAGCAGTTTACTAAACAGGGGCGCCGGGGAGCTGTTTTTT.

The chain is built from TRBV28 and TRBJ1-1; D gene ambiguous. The CDR3 runs to 12 residues. Trimming pared 1 base from V and 6 bases from J, leaving 6 bases between. From germline, CDR1 is MDHEN and CDR2 SYDVKM. The CDR3 DNA sequence: TGTGCCAGCAGTTTATCGGGAGCTGAAGCTTTCTTT. Protein product: CASSLSGAEAFF.

This chain links TRBV5-1 with TRBJ2-7; 8 bases are shared with TRBD2. The ends lost 0 bases at V and 6 bases at J; junction bases unmatched: 11. CDR1 and CDR2 from the germline V gene are SGHRS and YFSETQ. The CDR3 totals 16 residues. The DNA for the CDR3 is TGCGCCAGCAGCTTGGACCTCGGCACCCGGGGGGGCGAGCAGTACTTC. It codes for CASSLDLGTRGGEQYF.

The chain uses TRBV27 and TRBJ1-2; TRBD1 matches 8 bases. The germline V gene has CDR1 MNHEY and CDR2 SMNVEV (reference sequence). This CDR3 contains 15 residues. The V and J ends lost 3 bases and 1 base, in that order; junction bases with no gene match: 4. The CDR3 nucleotides are TGTGCCAGCAGTTTCGGACAGGGAAATAACTATGGCTACACCTTC. Its translation: CASSFGQGNNYGYTF.

This chain connects TRBV10-3 to TRBJ2-2; 8 bases are a match to TRBD1. With V trimmed by 6 bases and J by 6 bases, 6 bases remained unmatched. The germline gives CDR1 ENHRY, CDR2 SYGVKD. The CDR3 spans 14 residues. The CDR3 protein is CAIRDRVEAGELFF. The CDR3, as DNA: TGTGCCATCAGGGACAGGGTAGAGGCCGGGGAGCTGTTTTTT.

This clone is a singleton in its sample. The rearrangement joins TRBV7-2 to TRBJ2-1, with 8 bases fitting TRBD2. The CDR3 is made up of 15 amino acids. Trimming removed 1 base from V and 4 bases from J; junction bases left unmatched: 3. Germline CDR1 reads SGHTA; CDR2 reads FQGNSA. CDR3 protein: CASSLERLAYNEQFF. The CDR3, as DNA: TGTGCCAGCAGCTTAGAGAGACTAGCGTACAATGAGCAGTTCTTC.

The chain couples TRBV19 to TRBJ2-2; the D gene is possibly TRBD2 (5 bases). The ends were cut back, 11 bases at V and 3 bases at J, with 13 bases in the middle. The CDR3 is 13 residues long. Germline V gene sequence: CDR1 LNHDA, CDR2 SQIVND (reference sequence). CDR3 amino acids: CAEPHGDTGELFF. The CDR3 coding sequence is TGTGCCGAACCCCACGGGGACACCGGGGAGCTGTTTTTT.

The chain is built from TRBV6-4 and TRBJ1-5; no firm D call. The V and J ends lost 6 bases and 9 bases respectively, with 18 bases between them. This CDR3 is 14 amino acids long. The V gene's germline CDR1 is MRHNA and CDR2 SNTAGT. The DNA for the CDR3 is TGTGCCAGCAGCCCCTCCGCGGGGAGCCGGCCCCAGCATTTT. Its translation: CASSPSAGSRPQHF.

CDR3 residues: CASSSYDSDTQYF. The CDR3 region has the DNA TGTGCCAGCAGTTCCTACGATTCAGATACGCAGTATTTT. The chain carries TRBV28 and TRBJ2-3, with no clear D. Looked up from germline, CDR1 is MDHEN and CDR2 is SYDVKM. This CDR3 contains 13 residues. The V gene lost 4 bases and the J gene lost 4 bases, with 9 bases spanning the gap.

This clone showed up just a few times. The DNA for the CDR3 is TGTGCCAGCATGAGCACTAGCGGGAGGGTGCCCTACGAGCAGTACTTC. Translating it yields CASMSTSGRVPYEQYF. The V and J genes are TRBV28 and TRBJ2-7; TRBD2 matches 13 bases. The CDR3 sequence is 16 residues long. V gave up 7 bases and J gave up 2 bases; unmatched junction bases: 8. Germline V CDR1 and CDR2: MDHEN, SYDVKM.

This chain joins TRBV10-3 and TRBJ1-1; D ambiguous. Germline CDR1 reads ENHRY; CDR2 reads SYGVKD. Deletions cut 0 bases from V and 0 bases from J, with 8 bases between. The CDR3 length is 15 residues. CDR3 DNA sequence: TGTGCCATCAGTGAGTCGGGCAGTATGAACACTGAAGCTTTCTTT. Protein: CAISESGSMNTEAFF.

With regard to this clone: An end of the junction differs from the germline gene, which may be a read error. The chain links TRBV7-2 to TRBJ2-7, with D perhaps given as TRBD1 or TRBD2 (5 bases each). CDR1 and CDR2 from the germline V gene are SGHTA and FQGNSA. This CDR3 has 14 residues. The CDR3 protein is CASSLARESYEQYF. Written as DNA, the CDR3 is TGTGCCAGCAGCCTAGCCAGGGAATCCTACGAGCAGTACTTC.

The CDR3 DNA reads TGTGCCAGCAGCCCCGCGGGGTCCTACAATGAGCAGTTCTTC. Amino acid sequence: CASSPAGSYNEQFF. The rearrangement uses TRBV11-2 and TRBJ2-1; weak D call: TRBD2 (6 bases). In germline, CDR1 is SGHAT, CDR2 FQNNGV. The length of the CDR3 is 14 residues. The ends were cut back, 5 bases at V and 1 base at J, with 9 bases in the middle.